This T cell receptor beta chain came from a study of blood T cell repertoires in COVID-19. In the study overall: From T cells, B-cell-depleted T cells, or PBMCs came the material, which was cDNA or gDNA.

V was clipped by 11 bases and J by 0 bases; unmatched bases: 18. The CDR3 has 18 residues. Germline values: CDR1 LNHDA, CDR2 SQIVND (reference sequence). Clones were sequenced by immunoSEQ multiplex PCR, and TCRdb holds only the in-frame ones, with some missing. The sample shows 110,000 or so clones, around 89% of them seen only once. Material: peripheral blood. The V gene is TRBV19, the J gene TRBJ1-3; 8 positions agree with TRBD1. This receptor was taken from a human donor in a cohort sampled during active COVID-19. CDR3 nucleotide sequence: TGTGCCTCATATCTGGGGGCAGGGGGCACCCACTCTGGAAACACCATATATTTT. Protein product: CASYLGAGGTHSGNTIYF.